The 17 T cell receptor beta chains reported below all come from one sample, sequenced in a study of regulatory T cells in long-lasting Graves disease. Arm-PCR with iRepertoire HTBI primers amplified the CDR3 regions for these TCR beta libraries. MiXCR, run by TCRdb on the multiplex PCR reads, gives a single entry per CDR3 protein. The sample gives about 350,000 distinct CDR3 sequences, around 16% of which show up once; around 20% is in the top ten. The time point denotes: newly diagnosed GD, antithyroid drugs for less than 3 months. PBMCs were the source of the RNA used for TCR sequencing. These data were also filed under a second study, of T cells in Graves' hyperthyroidism and ophthalmopathy.

Here the sequenced sample was peripheral blood mononuclear cells (PBMCs), taken at new diagnosis, from a patient treated with antithyroid drugs. The receptors were gathered from a young woman with Graves disease.

The chain employs TRBV14 and TRBJ2-7, with no clear D. V lost 5 bases to trimming and J lost 5 bases, with 10 bases between them. The CDR3 is 12 residues long. Germline loops: CDR1 SGHDN, CDR2 FVKESK. The CDR3 is CASSYSSHEQYF. CDR3 nucleotide sequence: TGTGCCAGCAGCTACTCTTCCCACGAGCAGTACTTC.

This clonotype was seen many times. V gene TRBV20-1 combines with J gene TRBJ2-1; D ambiguous. Germline CDR1 is DFQATT and CDR2 is SNEGSKA (reference sequence). V dropped 0 bases and J dropped 3 bases, with 12 bases sitting between them. The length of the CDR3 is 15 residues. The CDR3 loop is CSARDAGRVYNEQFF. CDR3 nucleotide sequence: TGCAGTGCTAGAGATGCCGGTAGAGTCTACAATGAGCAGTTCTTC.

V and J are TRBV3-1 and TRBJ2-3; 9 bases fit TRBD2. With 5 bases clipped from V and 9 bases from J, the junction kept 12 bases outside the gene matches. Germline V gene sequence: CDR1 LGHDT, CDR2 YNNKEL (reference sequence). This CDR3 spans 15 amino acids. The CDR3 loop is CASSSEGASGETQYF. CDR3 bases: TGTGCCAGCAGCTCCGAAGGGGCTAGCGGGGAGACGCAGTATTTT.

The V call is TRBV4-1, the J call TRBJ2-3, with D uncertain. This CDR3 has 16 residues. Trimming took off 0 bases at V and 2 bases at J, with 12 bases between the two ends. The germline gives CDR1 MGHRA, CDR2 YSYEKL. The CDR3 DNA follows: TGCGCCAGCAGCCAAGAGTTCCCGCTCTCCACAGATACGCAGTATTTT. The encoded protein is CASSQEFPLSTDTQYF.

Ten or more counts support this clonotype. The chain carries TRBV7-3 and TRBJ2-3, with D unclear. This CDR3 is built from 13 residues. The V end was cut by 5 bases, the J end by 5 bases, with 11 bases between. From germline, CDR1 is SGHTA and CDR2 FQGTGA. In DNA form, the CDR3 reads TGTGCCAGCAGCGCGTTCTGGAGAGATACGCAGTATTTT. It yields the protein CASSAFWRDTQYF. Drawing the rest from reference TRBV7-3 and TRBJ2-3, the complete variable domain is GAGVSQTPSNKVTEKGKYVELRCDPISGHTALYWYRQSLGQGPEFLIYFQGTGAADDSGLPNDRFFAVRPEGSVSTLKIQRTERGDSAVYLCASSAFWRDTQYFGPGTRLTVL.

Many counts were recorded for this clonotype. The V and J genes are TRBV6-2 or TRBV6-3 and TRBJ2-1; D unresolved. The CDR3 spans 11 residues. V lost 6 bases to trimming and J lost 2 bases, with 2 bases between them. In germline, CDR1 is MNHEY, CDR2 SVGEGT. The CDR3 bases are TGTGCCAGCAGGGCCTACAATGAGCAGTTCTTC. Its protein is CASRAYNEQFF.

This chain joins TRBV30 and TRBJ1-2; D gene ambiguous. V was shortened by 0 bases and J by 8 bases, with 13 bases between the two germline ends. CDR3 length: 13 residues. CDR1 and CDR2 from the germline V gene are GTSNPN and SVGIG (reference sequence). CDR3 DNA sequence: TGTGCCTGGAGTGTACTAGGACCGCAGGGCTACACCTTC. Translated: CAWSVLGPQGYTF.

This clonotype was seen a few times. V and J are TRBV29-1 and TRBJ1-1; tentatively, D is TRBD1 (6 bases). Germline CDR1 SQVTM, CDR2 ANQGSEA. The CDR3 covers 14 residues. V was clipped by 3 bases and J by 6 bases, with 17 bases between them. The CDR3 nucleotides are TGCAGCGTTGAGAAGACAGGTCCGGGCGCTGAAGCTTTCTTT. Translated, it gives CSVEKTGPGAEAFF.

The chain employs TRBV6-1 and TRBJ2-7; D uncertain. Trimming removed 4 bases at V and 6 bases at J, with 13 bases between. Germline lookup yields CDR1 MNHNS and CDR2 SASEGT. This CDR3 comprises 13 residues. The CDR3 sequence: CASSASFYAEQYF. As DNA, the CDR3 is TGTGCCAGCAGTGCCTCTTTCTACGCCGAGCAGTACTTC.

Only a few counts were recorded for this clonotype. The gene calls are TRBV6-1 and TRBJ1-5; the D is unclear. V lost 5 bases and J 9 bases, leaving 8 bases between the germline ends. This CDR3 comprises 11 residues. Germline CDR1 is MNHNS and CDR2 is SASEGT. The CDR3 nucleotides are TGTGCCAGCAGTAGCCGTTGGCCCCAGCATTTT. Translation gives CASSSRWPQHF.

The chain links TRBV19 to TRBJ2-2, with TRBD2 matching over 8 bases. Germline V gives CDR1 LNHDA, CDR2 SQIVND (reference sequence). This CDR3 is 19 amino acids long. V lost 7 bases and J lost 0; bases outside the gene matches: 16. Here the CDR3 reads CASTFRAGGGLANTGELFF. The DNA of the CDR3 is TGTGCCAGTACTTTCAGGGCGGGGGGCGGCCTCGCGAACACCGGGGAGCTGTTTTTT.

The sample holds a few counts of this clonotype. V is TRBV6-4 and J is TRBJ2-2; TRBD1 is a possible D gene (6 bases). The V end was cut by 5 bases, the J end by 5 bases, with 12 bases between. Germline V CDR1 and CDR2: MRHNA, SNTAGT. CDR3 length: 14 amino acids. The CDR3 bases are TGTGCCAGCAGTTCTTCAGGGGAAACCGGGGAGCTGTTTTTT. Translated, it gives CASSSSGETGELFF.

This clonotype was recorded many times. The V and J genes are TRBV5-1 and TRBJ1-5, with D maybe TRBD1 (5 bases). Trimming took 4 bases from V and 0 from J, leaving 11 bases between them. Germline V lookup: CDR1 SGHRS, CDR2 YFSETQ. CDR3 length equals 15 residues. The CDR3 nucleotides read TGCGCCAGCAGCCTCGACAGTTATAGCAATCAGCCCCAGCATTTT. Translating it yields CASSLDSYSNQPQHF.

This clonotype has only a few counts. A read error is possible here, since a much larger clone lies one base away. The V call is TRBV30, the J call TRBJ2-2, with 7 bases identical to TRBD1. The germline gives CDR1 GTSNPN, CDR2 SVGIG (reference sequence). The CDR3 spans 14 residues. The CDR3 sequence: CAWRITGATGELLF. CDR3 bases: TGTGCCTGGAGGATCACAGGGGCCACCGGGGAGCTGCTTTTT.

This clonotype has ten or more counts. This chain links TRBV28 with TRBJ2-7; D uncertain. V lost 1 base and J 0 bases, leaving 16 bases between the germline ends. Germline assignment: CDR1 MDHEN and CDR2 SYDVKM. The CDR3 is 17 amino acids. The CDR3: CASSLSAHAAVSYEQYF. The CDR3 region has the DNA TGTGCCAGCAGTTTATCCGCTCATGCGGCGGTCTCCTACGAGCAGTACTTC.

V and J are TRBV6-1 and TRBJ2-5, with 8 bases fitting TRBD1. Unmatched junction bases numbered 15, after V lost 11 bases and J lost 10 bases. CDR1 is MNHNS and CDR2 is SASEGT in the germline V gene. There are 13 residues in the CDR3. As DNA, the CDR3 is TGTGCCGGCGCCCTGACAGGGGTTTCGGACCAGTACTTC. It codes for CAGALTGVSDQYF.

The table lists this clonotype with a few counts. The chain employs TRBV30 and TRBJ2-7, with 10 positions matching TRBD2. CDR3 length equals 14 residues. Germline loops: CDR1 GTSNPN, CDR2 SVGIG (reference sequence). V was clipped by 3 bases and J by 3 bases; unmatched bases: 5. CDR3 sequence: CAWRESGRDYEQYF. CDR3 DNA: TGTGCCTGGAGAGAGAGCGGGAGGGACTACGAGCAGTACTTC.